The 29 T cell receptor beta chains in this list originate from one sample, sequenced in a study of Tregs in tolerant kidney transplant recipients. The repertoire was sequenced with immunoSEQ multiplex PCR; TCRdb's copy has only in-frame clones and lacks some. Recorded for this sample: roughly 32,000 clones. The sequences come from CD8+ T cells from blood, collected before the transplant. The receptors originated from a human donor who received a combined kidney and bone marrow transplant.

Worth noting for this clone: The sequenced fragment ends 3 residues before the CDR3 boundary, so the rest is inferred from the germline J gene. This sequence joins TRBV19 and TRBJ2-7, with D possibly being TRBD2 (6 bases). The CDR3 spans 14 residues. V lost 3 bases and J lost 0, with 9 bases in between. Germline loops: CDR1 LNHDA, CDR2 SQIVND (reference sequence). This CDR3 reads CASSITAGSYEQYF. CDR3 DNA (partial): TGTGCCAGTAGTATCACAGCGGGCTCCTACGAG.

Partial CDR3 DNA: TGCAGTGCCGGGACTCCTAGCATGAACACTGAA. The encoded protein is CSAGTPSMNTE. The whole CDR3 is CSAGTPSMNTEAFF. The chain couples TRBV20-1 to TRBJ1-1, with a possible D match to TRBD1 (5 bases). The sequenced fragment ends 3 residues before the CDR3 boundary, so the rest is inferred from the germline J gene. Between the trimmed V and J ends, which lost 6 bases and 0 bases, there was a span of 14 bases. This CDR3 region has 14 residues. CDR1 is DFQATT and CDR2 is SNEGSKA in the germline V gene (reference sequence).

In the case of this clone: The read ends 3 residues before the CDR3 terminus; that terminus is restored from the germline J gene. The chain combines TRBV7-2 with TRBJ2-7; D may be TRBD2 (6 bases). CDR3 length: 15 amino acids. Germline V gene lookup returns CDR1 SGHTA and CDR2 FQGNSA. V lost 4 bases and J lost 2, with 15 bases in between. The sequenced part of the CDR3 DNA is TGTGCCAGCAGCTCTTCGGTTAGCGGCACCTACGAG. Translation: CASSSSVSGTYE. The CDR3 in full is CASSSSVSGTYEQYF.

Notes on this clone: The CDR3 extends 3 residues past the end of the read, so its final part is completed from the germline J gene. The J gene is TRBJ2-1, the V gene TRBV4-2, with 14 bases aligning to TRBD2. Germline assignment: CDR1 LGHNA and CDR2 YNFKEQ. V dropped 4 bases and J dropped 8; count of bases not matched to a gene: 22. This CDR3 has 21 residues. The chain's CDR3 is CASSPSIIKPGTSGSIHEQFF. The sequenced CDR3 bases are TGTGCCAGCAGCCCTTCTATCATAAAGCCCGGGACTAGCGGGAGTATCCATGAG.

A word on this clone: The read stops 3 residues short of the end of the CDR3; the missing end is completed from the germline J gene. The chain has TRBV30 and TRBJ2-1; D remains unclear. CDR3 length: 12 amino acids. Deletions cut 3 bases from V and 4 bases from J, with 7 bases between. The germline V gene encodes CDR1 GTSNPN and CDR2 SVGIG (reference sequence). CDR3 amino acids: CAWSVLYNEQFF. Partial CDR3 DNA: TGTGCCTGGAGCGTCCTATACAATGAG.

In the case of this clone: The read comes to an end 3 residues before the CDR3 does, leaving the germline J gene to fill in the end. V usage is TRBV2 and J usage is TRBJ1-5; tentatively, D is TRBD1 (5 bases). Germline V lookup: CDR1 SNHLY, CDR2 FYNNEI. The CDR3 totals 18 residues. Trimming shortened V by 6 bases and J by 3 bases, and 24 bases separated the two germline ends. The CDR3 loop reads CASRQFGGFGELNQPQHF. The sequenced CDR3 bases are TGTGCCAGCAGACAGTTCGGGGGTTTCGGGGAACTCAATCAGCCC.

A note on this clone: The read finishes 3 residues shy of the CDR3 end, and the germline J gene is used to complete it. The chain links TRBV30 to TRBJ1-5; D gene uncertain. This CDR3 region has 14 residues. CDR1 is GTSNPN, CDR2 SVGIG, per germline (reference sequence). The CDR3 DNA, read in part, is TGTGCACACACCGTTCATTATAGCAATCAGCCC. This gives the protein CAHTVHYSNQP. The full CDR3 is CAHTVHYSNQPQHF.

Note on this clone: The read is 3 residues too short to cover the CDR3 end, so that end is filled in from the germline J gene. The V gene is TRBV4-1, the J gene TRBJ2-3; D remains ambiguous. The CDR3 contains 12 residues. Germline V gene lookup returns CDR1 MGHRA and CDR2 YSYEKL. The V and J ends lost 1 base and 6 bases respectively, with 5 bases between them. The CDR3 loop is CASSQVGDTQYF. Incomplete CDR3 DNA: TGCGCCAGCAGCCAAGTAGGGGATACG.

Notes on this clone: The CDR3 end lies 3 residues beyond the end of the read and is filled in from the germline J gene. The chain carries TRBV2 and TRBJ1-1, with 9 bases identical to TRBD1. CDR3 length: 16 residues. The trim removed 11 bases at V and 0 bases at J, leaving 13 bases unmatched. Germline CDR1 and CDR2: SNHLY and FYNNEI. Partial CDR3 DNA: TGTGCCGGACAGGGGAACAGGGACCCCTTGAACACTGAA. Its translation is CAGQGNRDPLNTE. The complete CDR3 sequence is CAGQGNRDPLNTEAFF.

Partial CDR3 DNA: TGCAGTGCTAGAGGCCCCGGGGAGGCCTCCTACGAG. Its translation is CSARGPGEASYE. Given in full, the CDR3 is CSARGPGEASYEQYF. J is TRBJ2-7 and V is TRBV20-1; D may be TRBD2 (6 bases). From the germline J gene comes the end of the CDR3, since the read stops 3 residues before it. Trimming pared 1 base from V and 0 bases from J, leaving 13 bases between. This CDR3 is 15 amino acids long. CDR1 and CDR2 (germline): DFQATT, SNEGSKA (reference sequence).

About this clone: The CDR3 extends 3 residues past the end of the read, so its final part is completed from the germline J gene. The V gene is TRBV7-6, the J gene TRBJ1-6; 8 nucleotides align to TRBD1. There are 13 residues in the CDR3. CDR1 is SGHVS and CDR2 is FNYEAQ in the germline V gene. V dropped 5 bases and J dropped 12; count of bases not matched to a gene: 6. CDR3 DNA, as far as it was read: TGTGCCAGCAGCCCGGACAGGGAGGGACCC. Translation: CASSPDREGP. The full CDR3 is CASSPDREGPLHF.

The sequenced CDR3 bases are TGTGCCAGCAGTGAATCCGGACTGGGGAGCTCCTACAATGAG. Residues: CASSESGLGSSYNE. The entire CDR3 protein is CASSESGLGSSYNEQFF. The rearrangement uses TRBV6-1 and TRBJ2-1; tentatively, D is TRBD2 (5 bases). The read ends 3 residues shy of where the CDR3 ends; the end is completed using the germline J gene. V lost 2 bases and J lost 0, with 14 bases in between. The CDR3 loop spans 17 amino acids. The germline V gene encodes CDR1 MNHNS and CDR2 SASEGT.

The CDR3 bases that were read are TGTGCCAGCTCACCAGTTTCTGGGGCGCTGTACGAG. It is translated as CASSPVSGALYE. The whole CDR3 sequence reads CASSPVSGALYEQYF. The rearrangement links TRBV18 to TRBJ2-7; TRBD1 might be the D (5 bases). Read data end 3 residues before the CDR3 end; the end is taken from the germline J gene. The germline V gene encodes CDR1 KGHSH and CDR2 LQKENI. The CDR3 runs to 15 residues. V lost 2 bases and J lost 4, with 15 bases in between.

Worth noting for this clone: At one end, the junction sequence differs from germline, possibly due to a read error. The DNA ends 3 residues before the CDR3 does, and the rest of the CDR3 is filled in from the germline J gene. The chain combines TRBV20-1 with TRBJ2-7, with 10 bases fitting TRBD1. Per germline, CDR1 DFQATT and CDR2 SNEGSKA (reference sequence). CDR3 size: 16 residues. This CDR3 reads CSAGDRGLARGYEQYF. CDR3 DNA (partial): TGCAGTGCTGGAGACAGGGGGCTCGCCAGAGGCTACGAG.

Turning to this clone: The read terminates 3 residues before the CDR3 end, so the remaining end is supplied by the germline J gene. The chain links TRBV19 to TRBJ1-1; D ambiguous. Germline assignment: CDR1 LNHDA and CDR2 SQIVND (reference sequence). This CDR3 has 11 residues. Trimming took off 9 bases at V and 5 bases at J, with 10 bases between the two ends. CDR3 DNA (partial): TGTGCCAGCCTGACTTGGACTGAA. This gives the protein CASLTWTE. The full CDR3 protein is CASLTWTEAFF.

Turning to this clone: The read finishes 3 residues shy of the CDR3 end, and the germline J gene is used to complete it. The chain employs TRBV5-5 and TRBJ1-4; perhaps TRBD1 as D (6 bases). The CDR3 is made up of 12 amino acids. CDR1 is SGHKS, CDR2 YYEKEE, per germline (reference sequence). This CDR3 reads CASSSTGYELFF. The covered CDR3 bases are TGTGCCAGCAGCTCTACAGGGTATGAA.

In the case of this clone: Sequencing ends 3 residues short of the CDR3 end; the germline J gene provides the rest. V and J are TRBV20-1 and TRBJ1-2; 8 bases align to TRBD1. Trimming at V came to 1 base and at J to 3 bases, leaving 4 bases not matched to a gene. Germline-derived CDR1 and CDR2 are DFQATT and SNEGSKA (reference sequence). The CDR3 totals 14 residues. The covered CDR3 bases are TGCAGTGCTAGAGCATCGGGACAGGACTATGGC. Residues: CSARASGQDYG. The complete CDR3 sequence is CSARASGQDYGYTF.

A remark on this clone: The DNA ends 3 residues before the CDR3 does, and the rest of the CDR3 is filled in from the germline J gene. The chain employs TRBV5-1 and TRBJ1-1; D unclear. Germline CDR1 is SGHRS and CDR2 is YFSETQ. This CDR3 contains 12 residues. Incomplete CDR3 DNA: TGCGCCAGCAGCTTGGAGGTGGGCTCG. It codes for CASSLEVGS. Given in full, the CDR3 is CASSLEVGSAFF.

About this clone itself: The read terminates 3 residues ahead of where the CDR3 ends, so the germline J gene completes it. This chain links TRBV7-9 with TRBJ1-2, with 8 bases identical to TRBD1. With 4 bases clipped from V and 4 bases from J, the junction kept 5 bases outside the gene matches. Looked up from germline, CDR1 is SEHNR and CDR2 is FQNEAQ (reference sequence). This CDR3 has 14 residues. This CDR3 is CASSYPGQAYGYTF. The covered CDR3 bases are TGTGCCAGCAGCTATCCGGGACAGGCCTATGGC.

Regarding this clone: With the read ending 3 residues before the CDR3 end, the germline J gene is used to fill in that end. The gene calls are TRBV29-1 and TRBJ1-1; D is perhaps TRBD1 (6 bases). The CDR3 has 14 residues. Germline V lookup: CDR1 SQVTM, CDR2 ANQGSEA. Trimming stripped 4 bases from V and 1 base from J, with 13 bases between. The CDR3 region is CSVGAGHQNTEAFF. CDR3 DNA, as far as it was read: TGCAGCGTTGGGGCGGGACACCAGAACACTGAA.

A note on this clone: The read ends 3 residues before the CDR3 terminus; that terminus is restored from the germline J gene. V gene TRBV5-1 combines with J gene TRBJ2-2; 8 bases align to TRBD2. The CDR3 is 15 amino acids. Germline V gene sequence: CDR1 SGHRS, CDR2 YFSETQ. Unmatched junction bases numbered 4, after V lost 4 bases and J lost 2 bases. The CDR3 here is CASSRGLDNTGELFF. Incomplete CDR3 DNA: TGCGCCAGCAGCAGGGGACTAGACAACACCGGGGAG.

Details on this clone: The read is 3 residues too short to cover the CDR3 end, so that end is filled in from the germline J gene. The J gene is TRBJ2-2, the V gene TRBV13; possible D gene TRBD1, 6 bases. In germline, CDR1 is PRHDT, CDR2 FYEKMQ (reference sequence). V was cut by 5 bases and J by 4 bases, with 8 bases left in between. The CDR3 length is 13 residues. The sequenced CDR3 bases are TGTGCCAGCAGCCTCAGGGGCACCGGGGAG. This sequence encodes CASSLRGTGE. The entire CDR3 sequence reads CASSLRGTGELFF.

In the case of this clone: The read ends 3 residues early relative to the CDR3; the germline J gene fills the gap. The chain recombines TRBV19 with TRBJ2-1; D perhaps matches TRBD2 (6 bases). The CDR3 is made up of 12 amino acids. V dropped 7 bases and J dropped 6 bases, with 10 bases sitting between them. Germline V gene sequence: CDR1 LNHDA, CDR2 SQIVND (reference sequence). CDR3: CASNPSANEQFF. The CDR3 DNA, read in part, is TGTGCCAGTAACCCTAGCGCCAATGAG.

As regards this clone: The read stops 3 residues short of the end of the CDR3; the missing end is completed from the germline J gene. The V gene is TRBV2, the J gene TRBJ2-1; 10 bases are shared with TRBD1. CDR1 SNHLY and CDR2 FYNNEI come from the germline V gene. After removal of 3 bases from V and 9 bases from J, the junction contained 5 bases not matched to a gene. The CDR3 extends over 14 amino acids. The sequenced part of the CDR3 DNA is TGTGCCAGCAGTGAGGGACAGGGGTATATTGAG. Amino acids: CASSEGQGYIE. The full CDR3 reads CASSEGQGYIEQFF.

Of note for this clone: The CDR3 end is not reached by the read, which stops 3 residues before it; the germline J gene fills it in. The J gene is TRBJ1-2, the V gene TRBV19; TRBD1 aligns across 7 bases. Germline trimming cut 7 bases from V and 4 bases from J; bases unmatched to any gene: 0. The V gene's germline CDR1 is LNHDA and CDR2 SQIVND (reference sequence). The CDR3 is 11 residues long. The CDR3 reads CASTGGYGYTF. The DNA read from the CDR3 is TGTGCCAGTACAGGGGGCTATGGC. Full variable domain (remainder filled in from reference TRBV19 and TRBJ1-2): DGGITQSPKYLFRKEGQNVTLSCEQNLNHDAMYWYRQDPGQGLRLIYYSQIVNDFQKGDIAEGYSVSREKKESFPLTVTSAQKNPTAFYLCASTGGYGYTFGSGTRLTVV.

Worth noting for this clone: The read gets to within 3 residues of the CDR3 end, and the germline J gene fills in the rest. V usage is TRBV6-2 or TRBV6-3 and J usage is TRBJ2-7, with a weak D call TRBD1 (5 bases). The V gene lost 6 bases and the J gene lost 0 bases, with 9 bases spanning the gap. The CDR3 is 13 amino acids. CDR1 is MNHEY, CDR2 SVGEGT, per germline. CDR3 bases read: TGTGCCAGCAGCAGGGCCTTCTCCTACGAG. Protein: CASSRAFSYE. From start to end, the CDR3 is CASSRAFSYEQYF.

Comments on this clone: The read falls 3 residues short of the CDR3 end, and the missing part is taken from the germline J gene. V usage is TRBV7-9 and J usage is TRBJ1-3; 7 nucleotides agree with TRBD1. Per the germline V gene, CDR1 is SEHNR and CDR2 is FQNEAQ (reference sequence). V shed 2 bases, J shed 8 bases, and the junction held 6 bases outside the gene matches. The CDR3 length is 14 residues. The sequenced CDR3 bases are TGTGCCAGCAGCTTACAGGGGGGCGAAGACACC. It is translated as CASSLQGGEDT. The complete CDR3 sequence is CASSLQGGEDTIYF. Combining the CDR3 with reference TRBV7-9 and TRBJ1-3 gives the whole variable domain DTGVSQNPRHKITKRGQNVTFRCDPISEHNRLYWYRQTLGQGPEFLTYFQNEAQLEKSRLLSDRFSAERPKGSFSTLEIQRTEQGDSAMYLCASSLQGGEDTIYFGEGSWLTVV.

To note about this clone: The CDR3 end is not reached by the read, which stops 3 residues before it; the germline J gene fills it in. V and J are TRBV5-5 and TRBJ1-2; no definite D call. The germline V and J ends were trimmed by 6 bases and 2 bases, with 14 bases remaining between them. Germline-derived CDR1 and CDR2 are SGHKS and YYEKEE (reference sequence). This CDR3 region has 14 residues. The sequenced part of the CDR3 DNA is TGTGCCAGCAACCCGGTCGCCGGGAACTATGGC. This encodes CASNPVAGNYG. The entire CDR3 protein is CASNPVAGNYGYTF.

A remark on this clone: The read ends 3 residues before the CDR3 terminus; that terminus is restored from the germline J gene. The gene calls are TRBV6-4 and TRBJ2-1; 15 bases line up with TRBD2. Germline-derived CDR1 and CDR2 are MRHNA and SNTAGT. Trimming removed 4 bases from V and 6 bases from J; junction bases left unmatched: 1. The CDR3 has 15 residues. CDR3 bases read: TGTGCCAGCAGTGGGACTAGCGGGGGGGCCAATGAG. Translated, it gives CASSGTSGGANE. Given in full, the CDR3 is CASSGTSGGANEQFF.